What follows describes a single T cell receptor (beta chain). This sample was included in a study of blood T cell repertoires in COVID-19. About the research overall: Sites in the United States, Italy and Spain provided acute and convalescent COVID-19 samples. T cells, B-cell-depleted T cells, or PBMCs provided the cDNA or gDNA that served as material.

Original handling: From reference gene primer amplification, estimates of nucleated cell counts were derived. Some clones are missing from TCRdb's copy, which holds only in-frame ones; the method was immunoSEQ multiplex PCR. That table supplies the V and J calls and clone size; D and trimming were determined from the DNA. This sample has more than 45,000 clones, with about 87% found just once. Losses at the gene ends were 6 bases for V and 5 bases for J; bases not matched to a gene: 7. There are 13 residues in the CDR3. The germline gives CDR1 SQVTM, CDR2 ANQGSEA. The V gene is TRBV29-1, the J gene TRBJ2-7; 10 nucleotides match TRBD1. Sequenced input: peripheral blood. This TCR was sampled from a man in his fifties or sixties with acute or convalescent COVID-19. CDR3 coding DNA: TGCAGCGTCGACCGACAGGGGGCAAACGAGCAGTACTTC. This gives the protein CSVDRQGANEQYF.